The clone carrying this T cell receptor beta chain appeared once. The target antigen is unknown. The PCR contained 60 Vbeta and 13 Jbeta primers. Clones were read by immunoSEQ multiplex PCR, and TCRdb kept only the in-frame ones, dropping some. Among over 75,000 clones listed, about three quarters were seen once. Healthy bone marrow donors formed the donor group. The data are from a study of cytomegalovirus exposure and HLA in healthy donors. Study-level points and caveats: When analyzed later, a missense DCLRE1C variant was found to be linked to TCR beta V- and J-gene trimming.

The TCR originated in a man in his forties in good health and CMV-seropositive. Input material: PBMCs.

CDR3 DNA: TGTGCCAGCAGCCGTGACAGGGAAAGGGGCTACACCTTC. It yields the protein CASSRDRERGYTF. The chain combines TRBV6-5 with TRBJ1-2; 7 positions agree with TRBD1. The CDR3 consists of 13 residues. V was pared by 6 bases and J by 8 bases, with 9 bases of the junction left unmatched. Germline lookup yields CDR1 MNHEY and CDR2 SVGAGI.